This entry features one TCR beta chain sequence. Its antigen is not yet known. No much larger clone is present one base from it, and per-base qualities are unavailable. These data belong to a study of shared clonotypes between healthy human individuals (dated by TCRdb to 2020 to 2022). Broadly, across the study: A couple of women and a few men aged 18 to 49 years were included in the cohort. To increase sequencing depth and limit assay-specific biases, TCR repertoire library preparation and sequencing were carried out by different laboratories using diverse techniques. To estimate repertoire size and how much clonotypes are shared between individuals, the study performed deep sequencing of blood TCR repertoires from 4 to 6 healthy adults. Each donor's leukapheresis produced roughly between roughly 0.85 and 9.5 billion PBMCs.

TCR CDR3 regions were amplified from genomic DNA by multiplex PCR using the deep immunoSEQ assay. Extracted genomic DNA from each cell subset was spread evenly across all wells of several immunoSEQ 96-well plates, with each plate serving as a replicate. Each replicate PCR for unsorted PBMC received 300 to 350 ng genomic DNA, equal to about 30,000 T cell genomes. Ten immunoSEQ deep assay plates were used to sequence the unsorted PBMC genomic DNA. Purified libraries were measured with a Qubit 3.0 fluorometer, size-checked on a Bioanalyzer 2100, and measured again with the KAPA Library Quantification kit. A separate single-read 150-cycle Illumina NextSeq 550 flow cell was used to sequence each immunoSEQ 96-well plate. In the source study's methods: Because the immunoSEQ output held only junctional sequences and lacked quality scores, the filtering could not match the filtering applied to full-length reads. Sequences were annotated with PyIR, a Python wrapper for IgBLAST v1.9, and V/J genes and CDR3 were assigned using IMGT germline references. Reads were filtered out if the reads had weak V/J assignments (E-value above 1e-6), no CDR3, stop codons, out-of-frame junctions, or ambiguous translated residues. V3J clonotypes were defined by identical inferred V gene, J gene, and CDR3 amino acid sequence. The percentage overlap between two repertoires was calculated by dividing the number of shared unique clonotypes by the size of the smaller repertoire. RTK rarefaction, the Chao1 estimator, and Recon v2.1 estimates of unobserved clonotypes were used to assess repertoire richness. This immuneACCESS table, as held by TCRdb, lists in-frame sequences with V and J called but not all clones. Of the missing ones, under half trace to an unresolved V gene in checked studies; the others have no known cause. The DNA gave D and trimming, while V, J and clone size come from that table. The sample profile shows around 430,000 clones; around 75% of them were found once. Roughly 13% of the sample belongs to the ten largest clones.

Beyond this particular receptor, the publication reports: Only blood was sampled, and tissue TCR repertoires likely differ from those in blood. Pairwise subsampling indicated that sequencing depth was expected to affect the degree of clonotype sharing among donors. The genetic and exposure-history diversity represented was limited by the small number of donors.

CDR1 and CDR2, looked up from the germline V gene (reference sequence), are LNHDA and SQIVND. The CDR3 goes from the cysteine to the phenylalanine over 16 residues. Here the CDR3 DNA is all that survives: 48 bases in frame from base 1. The junction shows trimming of 4 bases on V and 5 bases on J, plus 17 bases between the germline ends. Donors were healthy HIV-negative adults with no recently reported acute infections or vaccinations. Every donor was a Caucasian adult living in Nashville, Tennessee, USA. For unsorted samples, approximately 84 million PBMCs were counted, and genomic DNA was extracted using the QIAamp DNA Blood Mini kit. Blood was collected by leukapheresis, and PBMCs were isolated by Ficoll-Histopaque density gradient centrifugation and then cryopreserved in liquid nitrogen vapor phase.

The sequenced sample consisted of PBMCs. This sequence originates from a woman aged 40 to 50 in good health. Some clones in this sample may be carry-over from other donors' samples. This chain is built from TRBV19 and TRBJ1-4, and possibly TRBD1, on 6 matching bases. This receptor has the CDR3 CASSSTAGRGNEKLFF. The DNA reads as follows: TGTGCCAGTAGTAGCACCGCGGGCAGGGGAAATGAAAAACTGTTTTTT.